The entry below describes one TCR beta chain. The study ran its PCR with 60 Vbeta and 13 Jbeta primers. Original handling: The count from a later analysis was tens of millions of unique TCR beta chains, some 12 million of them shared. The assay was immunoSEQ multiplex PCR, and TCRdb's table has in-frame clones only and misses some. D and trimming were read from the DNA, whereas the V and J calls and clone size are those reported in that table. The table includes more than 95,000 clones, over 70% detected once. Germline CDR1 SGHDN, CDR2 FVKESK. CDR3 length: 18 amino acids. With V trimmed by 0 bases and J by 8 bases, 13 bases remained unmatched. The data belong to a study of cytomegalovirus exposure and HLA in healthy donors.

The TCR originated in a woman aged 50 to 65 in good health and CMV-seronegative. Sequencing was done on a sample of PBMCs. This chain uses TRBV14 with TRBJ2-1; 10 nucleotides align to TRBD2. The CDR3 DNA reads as TGTGCCAGCAGCCAAGATACTAGCGGGATAGGGTTGAGGGATGAGCAGTTCTTC. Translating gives CASSQDTSGIGLRDEQFF.